This TCR beta chain was captured in a study of blood T cell repertoires in COVID-19. The CDR3 extends over 15 amino acids. Germline-derived CDR1 and CDR2 are SGHKS and YYEKEE (reference sequence). V was shortened by 2 bases and J by 4 bases, with 16 bases between the two germline ends. Sequenced by immunoSEQ multiplex PCR; TCRdb stores in-frame clones only, minus some. The sample holds around 250,000 clones; almost 85% are singletons and the top ten take 5% to 6.5%. The sample was peripheral blood. The chain recombines TRBV5-5 with TRBJ2-7, with D possibly being TRBD1 (7 bases). This clonotype originated in a middle-aged man with active or convalescent COVID-19. DNA of the CDR3: TGTGCCAGCAGCTTCACGGGACAGCGGGTGTACGAGCAGTACTTC. Its protein product is CASSFTGQRVYEQYF.